This T cell receptor beta chain was identified in a study of T cells after yellow fever vaccination. Across the whole study: Preparation of the low-cell-number fractions used SMART-Seq v4 Ultra Low Input.

TCR cDNA, made by 5'RACE template switching, carried an added universal primer site and UMIs. TCRdb passed the 5' RACE reads through MiXCR, listing each CDR3 protein once. The sample carries approximately 550,000 distinct CDR3 sequences, 15% to 20% recorded once. Germline CDR1 reads SGHAT; CDR2 reads FQNNGV. V was pared by 1 base and J by 9 bases, with 13 bases between. The CDR3 is 14 residues long. Findings of the study overall: Overall, a small share of clonotypes was seen in both CD4 and CD8 compartments. Abundant bulk-derived clonotypes could contaminate FACS-sorted repertoires.

As for this clonotype: What it binds is unknown.

The receptor's source is a man in his thirties or forties who received the YFV17D yellow fever vaccine. The V and J genes are TRBV11-2 and TRBJ2-1; D may be TRBD2 (5 bases). This material consisted of PBMCs, taken 15 days after the yellow fever booster vaccination. Here the CDR3 reads CASSLAPGSPEQFF. The CDR3 nucleotides are TGTGCCAGCAGCTTAGCCCCGGGGTCTCCTGAGCAGTTCTTC.